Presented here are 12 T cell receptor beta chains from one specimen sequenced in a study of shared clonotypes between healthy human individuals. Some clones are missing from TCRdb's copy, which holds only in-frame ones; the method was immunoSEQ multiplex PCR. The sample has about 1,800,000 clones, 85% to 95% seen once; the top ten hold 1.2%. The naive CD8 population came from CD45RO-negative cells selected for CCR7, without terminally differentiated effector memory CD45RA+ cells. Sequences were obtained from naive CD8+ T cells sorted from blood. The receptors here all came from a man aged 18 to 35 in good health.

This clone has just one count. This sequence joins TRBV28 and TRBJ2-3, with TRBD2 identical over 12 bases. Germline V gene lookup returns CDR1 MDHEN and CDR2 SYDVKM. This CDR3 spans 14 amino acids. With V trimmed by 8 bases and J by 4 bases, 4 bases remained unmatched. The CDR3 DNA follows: TGTGCCAGCTCTAGCGGGAGGGCCTCAGATACGCAGTATTTT. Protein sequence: CASSSGRASDTQYF.

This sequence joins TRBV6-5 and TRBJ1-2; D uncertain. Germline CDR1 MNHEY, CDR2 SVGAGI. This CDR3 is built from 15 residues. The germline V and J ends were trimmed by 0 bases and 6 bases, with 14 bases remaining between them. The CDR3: CASSYSFARGDGYTF. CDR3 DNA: TGTGCCAGCAGTTACTCCTTTGCCCGGGGAGATGGCTACACCTTC.

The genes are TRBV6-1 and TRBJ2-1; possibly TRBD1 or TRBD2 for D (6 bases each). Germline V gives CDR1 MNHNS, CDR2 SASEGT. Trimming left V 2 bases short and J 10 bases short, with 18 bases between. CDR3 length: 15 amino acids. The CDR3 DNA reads TGTGCCAGCAGTGAATGGGGGGCCCCAACCGGCGAGCAGTTCTTC. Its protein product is CASSEWGAPTGEQFF.

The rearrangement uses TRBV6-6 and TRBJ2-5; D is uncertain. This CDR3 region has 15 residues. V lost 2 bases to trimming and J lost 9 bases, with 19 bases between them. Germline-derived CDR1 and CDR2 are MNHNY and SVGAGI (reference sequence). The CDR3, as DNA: TGTGCCAGCAGTTACGACGACGTAGAAACCTGGGCCCAGTACTTC. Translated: CASSYDDVETWAQYF.

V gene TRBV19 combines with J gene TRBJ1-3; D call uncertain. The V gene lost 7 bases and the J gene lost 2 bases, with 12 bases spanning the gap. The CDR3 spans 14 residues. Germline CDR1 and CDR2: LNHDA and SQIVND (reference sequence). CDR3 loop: CASMTNSPGNTIYF. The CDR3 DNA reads TGTGCCAGTATGACCAACTCTCCTGGAAACACCATATATTTT.

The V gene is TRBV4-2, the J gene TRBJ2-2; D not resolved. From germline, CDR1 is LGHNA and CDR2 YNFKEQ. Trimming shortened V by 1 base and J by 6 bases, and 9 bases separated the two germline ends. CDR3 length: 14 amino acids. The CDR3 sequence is CASSQGLGSGELFF. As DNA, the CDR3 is TGTGCCAGCAGCCAAGGTCTGGGGTCCGGGGAGCTGTTTTTT.

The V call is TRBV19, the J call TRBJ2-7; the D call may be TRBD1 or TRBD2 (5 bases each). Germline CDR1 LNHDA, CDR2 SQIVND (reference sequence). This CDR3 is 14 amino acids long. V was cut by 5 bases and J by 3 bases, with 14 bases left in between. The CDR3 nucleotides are TGTGCCAGTAGTGCACGGTGGGGGTTCTACGAGCAGTACTTC. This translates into CASSARWGFYEQYF.

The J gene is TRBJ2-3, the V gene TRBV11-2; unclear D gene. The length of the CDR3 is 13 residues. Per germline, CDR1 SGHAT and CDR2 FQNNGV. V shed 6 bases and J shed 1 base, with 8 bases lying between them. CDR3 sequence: CASRYSGTDTQYF. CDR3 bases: TGTGCCAGCAGATATTCCGGCACAGATACGCAGTATTTT.

CDR3 amino acids: CASSLIAGGFEQYF. CDR3 in DNA: TGTGCCAGCAGCTTAATAGCGGGAGGCTTCGAGCAGTACTTC. This chain joins TRBV7-9 and TRBJ2-7; 10 bases align to TRBD2. Germline V gives CDR1 SEHNR, CDR2 FQNEAQ (reference sequence). V gave up 2 bases and J gave up 6 bases; unmatched junction bases: 4. The CDR3 contains 14 residues.

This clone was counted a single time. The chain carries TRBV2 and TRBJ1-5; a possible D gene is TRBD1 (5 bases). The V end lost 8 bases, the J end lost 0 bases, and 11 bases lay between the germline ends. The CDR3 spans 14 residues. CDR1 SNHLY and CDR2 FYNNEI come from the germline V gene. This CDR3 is CASQGVNSNQPQHF. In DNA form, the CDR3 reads TGTGCCAGCCAGGGAGTGAATAGCAATCAGCCCCAGCATTTT.

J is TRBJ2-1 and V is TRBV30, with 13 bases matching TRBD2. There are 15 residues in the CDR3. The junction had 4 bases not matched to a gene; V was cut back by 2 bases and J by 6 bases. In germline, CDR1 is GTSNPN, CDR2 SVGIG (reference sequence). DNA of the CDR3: TGTGCCTGGAGTTCTACTAGCGGGAGGGCCAATGAGCAGTTCTTC. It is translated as CAWSSTSGRANEQFF.

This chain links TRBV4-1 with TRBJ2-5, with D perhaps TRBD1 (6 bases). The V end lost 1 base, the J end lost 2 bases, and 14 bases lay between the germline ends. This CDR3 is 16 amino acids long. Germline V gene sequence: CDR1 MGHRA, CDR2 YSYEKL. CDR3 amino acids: CASSQVIRGLQETQYF. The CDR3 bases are TGCGCCAGCAGCCAAGTCATCAGGGGTCTACAAGAGACCCAGTACTTC.